The 21 T cell receptor beta chains below come from one sample, sequenced in a study of PD-1 blockade in classical Hodgkin lymphoma. Specified time point: cycle 4 day 1 (C4D1), after more than 5 weeks of nivolumab. In every patient, relapse followed autologous stem cell transplantation, while exposure to brentuximab vedotin differed. Sequencing used immunoSEQ multiplex PCR; TCRdb keeps in-frame clones, though not all of them. The sample has about 85,000 clones; 90% are singletons. The source was peripheral blood mononuclear cells (PBMCs), collected before the fourth cycle of nivolumab. The receptors shown here come from a human donor with classical Hodgkin lymphoma.

This clone has just a few counts. The V and J genes are TRBV2 and TRBJ2-7, with D possibly matching TRBD1 (7 bases). Per germline, CDR1 SNHLY and CDR2 FYNNEI. The CDR3 runs to 15 residues. Trimming left V 6 bases short and J 4 bases short, with 19 bases between. The CDR3 DNA is TGTGCCAGCAGGAGGGGTACAGGGGAGGATTACGAGCAGTACTTC. It encodes CASRRGTGEDYEQYF.

The gene calls are TRBV7-9 and TRBJ2-5; D remains ambiguous. V was cut by 1 base and J by 5 bases, with 11 bases left in between. This CDR3 has 14 residues. CDR1 and CDR2 (germline): SEHNR, FQNEAQ (reference sequence). The CDR3 reads CASSLVTSEETQYF. CDR3 coding DNA: TGTGCCAGCAGCTTAGTTACATCTGAGGAGACCCAGTACTTC.

J is TRBJ2-7 and V is TRBV5-4; D is ambiguous. Germline CDR1 is SGHNT and CDR2 is YYREEE (reference sequence). CDR3 length equals 15 residues. Trimming took off 0 bases at V and 5 bases at J, with 15 bases between the two ends. CDR3 residues: CASSLEAHPRHEQYF. In DNA form, the CDR3 reads TGTGCCAGCAGCTTGGAAGCCCACCCCCGGCACGAGCAGTACTTC.

The chain recombines TRBV2 with TRBJ1-2, with D perhaps matching TRBD1 (5 bases). The CDR3 sequence is 12 residues long. In germline, CDR1 is SNHLY, CDR2 FYNNEI. The germline V and J ends were trimmed by 8 bases and 5 bases, with 12 bases remaining between them. The CDR3 sequence: CASGSKGYGYTF. Written as DNA, the CDR3 is TGTGCCAGCGGGTCTAAGGGGTATGGCTACACCTTC.

V and J are TRBV19 and TRBJ1-1, with TRBD1 identical over 9 bases. The CDR3 covers 14 residues. With V trimmed by 3 bases and J by 5 bases, 4 bases remained unmatched. Germline lookup yields CDR1 LNHDA and CDR2 SQIVND (reference sequence). CDR3 sequence: CASSIWDRETEAFF. In DNA form, the CDR3 reads TGTGCCAGTAGTATCTGGGACAGGGAAACTGAAGCTTTCTTT. Drawing the rest from reference TRBV19 and TRBJ1-1, the complete variable domain is DGGITQSPKYLFRKEGQNVTLSCEQNLNHDAMYWYRQDPGQGLRLIYYSQIVNDFQKGDIAEGYSVSREKKESFPLTVTSAQKNPTAFYLCASSIWDRETEAFFGQGTRLTVV.

This clone was detected only once. The chain links TRBV7-9 to TRBJ2-5; the D gene is possibly TRBD1 (5 bases). The CDR3 covers 13 residues. V lost 9 bases, J lost 4 bases, and 15 bases lay in between. Germline CDR1 and CDR2: SEHNR and FQNEAQ (reference sequence). As DNA, the CDR3 is TGTGCCAGTGATCCAGGGTTCACAGAGACCCAGTACTTC. Translated: CASDPGFTETQYF.

The rearrangement links TRBV2 to TRBJ2-1; D is unclear. CDR1 and CDR2 from the germline V gene are SNHLY and FYNNEI. CDR3 length: 12 amino acids. The germline V and J ends were trimmed by 7 bases and 5 bases, with 9 bases remaining between them. The CDR3 protein is CASTTSDNEQFF. Written as DNA, the CDR3 is TGTGCCAGCACCACAAGTGACAATGAGCAGTTCTTC.

The V and J genes are TRBV18 and TRBJ2-7, with D hard to call. The CDR3 sequence is 12 residues long. With 4 bases removed from V and 0 bases from J, the gap between germline ends came to 4 bases. CDR1 and CDR2 from the germline V gene are KGHSH and LQKENI. DNA of the CDR3: TGTGCCAGCTCACTTGACTCCTACGAGCAGTACTTC. This sequence encodes CASSLDSYEQYF.

The CDR3 spells CASRRTSPTSSYNEQFF. In DNA, the CDR3 is TGTGCCAGCCGAAGGACTAGCCCTACTAGCTCCTACAATGAGCAGTTCTTC. The chain carries TRBV7-8 and TRBJ2-1; 8 bases are shared with TRBD2. CDR1 SGHVS and CDR2 FQNEAQ come from the germline V gene. The junction had 12 bases not matched to a gene; V was cut back by 8 bases and J by 0 bases. The length of the CDR3 is 17 residues.

V gene TRBV10-2 combines with J gene TRBJ1-3, with unresolved D. This CDR3 comprises 15 residues. Germline assignment: CDR1 WSHSY and CDR2 SAAADI. Trimming took 3 bases from V and 0 from J, leaving 9 bases between them. In DNA, the CDR3 is TGCGCCAGCAGTGACGGGCCCCGCTCTGGAAACACCATATATTTT. Translation: CASSDGPRSGNTIYF.

Only a few counts were recorded for this clone. The chain couples TRBV20-1 to TRBJ1-2; D may be TRBD1 (6 bases). The germline V gene encodes CDR1 DFQATT and CDR2 SNEGSKA (reference sequence). The V gene lost 6 bases and the J gene lost 4 bases, with 9 bases spanning the gap. There are 11 residues in the CDR3. The CDR3: CSATDSYGYTF. CDR3 sequence (DNA): TGCAGTGCCACGGACAGCTATGGCTACACCTTC.

This clone appeared a single time. The V call is TRBV9, the J call TRBJ2-5; TRBD2 aligns across 12 bases. Germline loops: CDR1 SGDLS, CDR2 YYNGEE. This CDR3 has 16 amino acids. V lost 0 bases and J lost 5; bases outside the gene matches: 5. CDR3 residues: CASSVVPLAGGETQYF. The CDR3 DNA is TGTGCCAGCAGCGTAGTTCCCCTAGCGGGGGGGGAGACCCAGTACTTC. Based on the CDR3 plus reference TRBV9 and TRBJ2-5, the full variable domain is DSGVTQTPKHLITATGQRVTLRCSPRSGDLSVYWYQQSLDQGLQFLIQYYNGEERAKGNILERFSAQQFPDLHSELNLSSLELGDSALYFCASSVVPLAGGETQYFGPGTRLLVL.

V and J are TRBV5-6 and TRBJ1-4; TRBD1 might be the D (5 bases). The V gene lost 2 bases and the J gene lost 12 bases, with 17 bases spanning the gap. The CDR3 sequence is 14 residues long. Looked up from germline, CDR1 is SGHDT and CDR2 is YYEEEE. For the CDR3, the DNA is TGTGCCAGCAGCTTTGGGCAGGGATGGTACGAACTGTTTTTT. Translated, it gives CASSFGQGWYELFF.

The chain recombines TRBV28 with TRBJ1-4; the D gene is possibly TRBD1 (5 bases). The CDR3 has 14 residues. Germline V gene sequence: CDR1 MDHEN, CDR2 SYDVKM. V lost 6 bases and J lost 3, with 11 bases in between. CDR3 sequence reads: CASRGPVANEKLFF. The CDR3 nucleotides are TGTGCCAGCAGGGGGCCAGTAGCTAATGAAAAACTGTTTTTT.

DNA of the CDR3: TGTGCCAGCAACCCGACAGGTCACGAGCAGTACTTC. This encodes CASNPTGHEQYF. The V gene is TRBV6-5, the J gene TRBJ2-7; D is perhaps TRBD1 (6 bases). The CDR3 runs to 12 residues. V dropped 7 bases and J dropped 5 bases, with 12 bases sitting between them. Per the germline V gene, CDR1 is MNHEY and CDR2 is SVGAGI.

This sequence joins TRBV11-2 and TRBJ2-7, with a weak D call TRBD1 (6 bases). Per germline, CDR1 SGHAT and CDR2 FQNNGV. The CDR3 loop spans 17 amino acids. The V gene lost 2 bases and the J gene lost 5 bases, with 22 bases spanning the gap. The CDR3 protein is CASSLPPTPRGDNEQYF. For the CDR3, the DNA is TGTGCCAGCAGCTTACCCCCGACCCCCAGGGGAGACAACGAGCAGTACTTC. The complete variable domain, with remaining parts taken from reference TRBV11-2 and TRBJ2-7, reads EAGVAQSPRYKIIEKRQSVAFWCNPISGHATLYWYQQILGQGPKLLIQFQNNGVVDDSQLPKDRFSAERLKGVDSTLKIQPAKLEDSAVYLCASSLPPTPRGDNEQYFGPGTRLTVT.

This rearrangement joins TRBV5-1 to TRBJ2-7, with 7 bases fitting TRBD1. The CDR3 runs 13 residues. V lost 0 bases, J lost 6 bases, and 3 bases stayed unmatched. CDR1 SGHRS and CDR2 YFSETQ come from the germline V gene. The CDR3 DNA reads as TGCGCCAGCAGCTTGGCCGGGACAGCCGAGCAGTACTTC. Translated: CASSLAGTAEQYF. The full variable domain, rest sourced from reference TRBV5-1 and TRBJ2-7, is KAGVTQTPRYLIKTRGQQVTLSCSPISGHRSVSWYQQTPGQGLQFLFEYFSETQRNKGNFPGRFSGRQFSNSRSEMNVSTLELGDSALYLCASSLAGTAEQYFGPGTRLTVT.

This rearrangement joins TRBV28 to TRBJ2-7, with 9 nucleotides matching TRBD1. V was pared by 3 bases and J by 4 bases, with 4 bases of the junction left unmatched. The CDR3 runs 14 residues. The germline V gene has CDR1 MDHEN and CDR2 SYDVKM. The CDR3 loop is CASSFYGQGYEQYF. CDR3 in DNA: TGTGCCAGCAGTTTTTACGGACAGGGGTACGAGCAGTACTTC.

The chain joins TRBV19 to TRBJ2-1; D remains ambiguous. Between the trimmed V and J ends, which lost 5 bases and 6 bases, there was a span of 11 bases. Germline V gene data show CDR1 as LNHDA and CDR2 as SQIVND (reference sequence). This CDR3 contains 13 residues. The CDR3 sequence: CASSLTWSNEQFF. CDR3 coding DNA: TGTGCCAGTAGTTTAACATGGTCCAATGAGCAGTTCTTC.

The rearrangement uses TRBV4-3 and TRBJ2-7; D is unresolved. V lost 0 bases and J lost 3, with 12 bases in between. The germline V gene has CDR1 LGHNA and CDR2 YSLEER. The CDR3 spans 15 residues. The CDR3 DNA is TGCGCCAGCAGCCAAGATACCGAGATATTCTACGAGCAGTACTTC. This codes for CASSQDTEIFYEQYF.

The chain has TRBV9 and TRBJ1-2; 7 bases match TRBD1. Germline V gene data show CDR1 as SGDLS and CDR2 as YYNGEE. The CDR3 runs to 14 residues. The V gene end was trimmed by 0 bases and the J gene end by 4 bases; junction bases not matched to a gene: 3. The CDR3 loop reads CASSVDYRGYGYTF. CDR3 DNA sequence: TGTGCCAGCAGCGTAGATTACAGGGGCTATGGCTACACCTTC. The whole variable domain, remainder taken from reference TRBV9 and TRBJ1-2, is DSGVTQTPKHLITATGQRVTLRCSPRSGDLSVYWYQQSLDQGLQFLIQYYNGEERAKGNILERFSAQQFPDLHSELNLSSLELGDSALYFCASSVDYRGYGYTFGSGTRLTVV.